The 16 T cell receptor beta chains presented below share a single source sample, sequenced in a study of T cell repertoires in cytomegalovirus infection. One entry per CDR3 protein, called by TCRdb with MiXCR from the reads. The profile covers 680,000 or so distinct CDR3 sequences, with roughly 36% appearing a single time and 15% to 20% taken by the ten largest. For these TCRs, the target antigens are not known. Source: cultured PBMCs, taken from culture after CMV antigen stimulation. The receptor set was obtained from a human donor in good health (CMV status not recorded). Some clones in this sample may be carry-over from other donors' samples.

This clonotype occurred a few times. The chain links TRBV7-2 to TRBJ1-5; D is ambiguous. The V gene lost 6 bases and the J gene lost 7 bases, with 13 bases spanning the gap. From germline, CDR1 is SGHTA and CDR2 FQGNSA. This CDR3 comprises 13 residues. The CDR3 DNA reads as TGTGCCAGCAGTCCTTTCCTGCGGCAGCCCCAGCATTTT. This codes for CASSPFLRQPQHF. Supplemented by reference TRBV7-2 and TRBJ1-5, the full variable domain reads GAGVSQSPSNKVTEKGKDVELRCDPISGHTALYWYRQSLGQGLEFLIYFQGNSAPDKSGLPSDRFSAERTGGSVSTLTIQRTQQEDSAVYLCASSPFLRQPQHFGDGTRLSIL.

This chain links TRBV29-1 with TRBJ1-2; no clear D gene. CDR1 and CDR2 (germline): SQVTM, ANQGSEA. This CDR3 has 15 residues. Deletions cut 6 bases from V and 5 bases from J, with 22 bases between. This CDR3 reads CSVIPDRTAQYGYTF. The CDR3 DNA sequence: TGCAGCGTGATCCCTGATCGGACGGCCCAGTATGGCTACACCTTC.

The DNA for the CDR3 is TGTGCCAGCAGCCAAGCCGGCAGGGGCACTGAAGCTTTCTTT. Amino acids: CASSQAGRGTEAFF. The chain joins TRBV3-1 to TRBJ1-1, with a tentative D call TRBD1 (6 bases). The germline V gene has CDR1 LGHDT and CDR2 YNNKEL (reference sequence). V shed 1 base and J shed 4 bases, with 10 bases lying between them. This CDR3 spans 14 amino acids.

This clonotype was found many times. The V call is TRBV7-2, the J call TRBJ1-2; no firm D call. Trimming removed 5 bases from V and 4 bases from J, with 11 bases in between. This CDR3 contains 13 residues. Germline V lookup: CDR1 SGHTA, CDR2 FQGNSA. The CDR3 coding sequence is TGTGCCAGCAGCCCCGGCCAGACCTATGGCTACACCTTC. Amino acids: CASSPGQTYGYTF.

This clonotype was picked up many times. CDR3 sequence reads: CASSSLTHPYEQYF. CDR3 DNA: TGTGCCAGCAGCTCCCTGACACATCCCTACGAGCAGTACTTC. This chain joins TRBV7-2 and TRBJ2-7; D not certain. The CDR3 is 14 amino acids. CDR1 and CDR2 from the germline V gene are SGHTA and FQGNSA. V lost 4 bases to trimming and J lost 2 bases, with 12 bases between them.

This clonotype came up a few times. The rearrangement joins TRBV12-3 or TRBV12-4 to TRBJ1-1, with TRBD1 identical over 10 bases. J lost 3 bases, V lost 10 bases, and 2 bases had no gene match. The CDR3 contains 12 residues. The CDR3 loop is CATGQGDTEAFF. The CDR3 DNA is TGTGCCACCGGACAGGGGGACACTGAAGCTTTCTTT.

V and J are TRBV7-9 and TRBJ1-4, with D possibly matching TRBD1 (6 bases). The V and J ends lost 6 bases and 7 bases respectively, with 15 bases between them. The CDR3 has 14 residues. The germline gives CDR1 SEHNR, CDR2 FQNEAQ (reference sequence). The CDR3 nucleotides are TGTGCCAGCAGACACAGGGATGAAAGTGAAAAACTGTTTTTT. Translation gives CASRHRDESEKLFF.

The V call is TRBV6-1, the J call TRBJ1-5; TRBD1 might be the D (5 bases). CDR3 size: 17 residues. The V and J ends lost 0 bases and 7 bases respectively, with 19 bases between them. Looked up from germline, CDR1 is MNHNS and CDR2 is SASEGT. The CDR3 coding sequence is TGTGCCAGCAGTGAAGCGATATCGGGGGAGGGAGGACAGCCCCAGCATTTT. It codes for CASSEAISGEGGQPQHF.

CDR3 in amino acids: CASKAQWSGELFF. In nucleotides, the CDR3 is TGTGCCAGCAAGGCGCAATGGTCCGGGGAGCTGTTTTTT. The V and J genes are TRBV6-5 and TRBJ2-2; D remains unclear. This CDR3 has 13 amino acids. The V gene lost 7 bases and the J gene lost 6 bases, with 12 bases spanning the gap. Germline assignment: CDR1 MNHEY and CDR2 SVGAGI.

The V and J genes are TRBV5-4 and TRBJ2-5; D may be TRBD2 (6 bases). V was clipped by 7 bases and J by 1 base, with 17 bases between them. This CDR3 contains 15 residues. In germline, CDR1 is SGHNT, CDR2 YYREEE (reference sequence). CDR3: CASGLKRGIQETQYF. The CDR3 nucleotides are TGTGCCAGCGGACTAAAAAGGGGTATCCAAGAGACCCAGTACTTC.

The V call is TRBV5-1, the J call TRBJ2-1; 7 bases are a match to TRBD2. V was pared by 2 bases and J by 7 bases, with 18 bases of the junction left unmatched. The CDR3 consists of 18 residues. Germline lookup yields CDR1 SGHRS and CDR2 YFSETQ. The CDR3 loop is CASSFKLPGTNPGNEQFF. The DNA for the CDR3 is TGCGCCAGCAGCTTTAAACTTCCGGGGACTAACCCGGGTAATGAGCAGTTCTTC.

This clonotype occurred many times. The V call is TRBV7-2, the J call TRBJ1-1; D might be TRBD1 (6 bases). Deletions cut 4 bases from V and 3 bases from J, with 12 bases between. This CDR3 contains 14 residues. Germline CDR1 is SGHTA and CDR2 is FQGNSA. The CDR3 is CASSSRGQYTEAFF. The CDR3 DNA sequence: TGTGCCAGCAGCTCCCGGGGGCAATACACTGAAGCTTTCTTT. Full variable domain (missing parts from reference TRBV7-2 and TRBJ1-1): GAGVSQSPSNKVTEKGKDVELRCDPISGHTALYWYRQSLGQGLEFLIYFQGNSAPDKSGLPSDRFSAERTGGSVSTLTIQRTQQEDSAVYLCASSSRGQYTEAFFGQGTRLTVV.

The chain recombines TRBV18 with TRBJ1-2, with a tentative D call TRBD1 (6 bases). The V gene lost 5 bases and the J gene lost 7 bases, with 20 bases spanning the gap. In germline, CDR1 is KGHSH, CDR2 LQKENI. CDR3 length: 15 residues. CDR3: CASSGFGQTYGGYTF. The DNA for the CDR3 is TGTGCCAGCTCAGGCTTCGGACAGACCTATGGTGGCTACACCTTC.

V is TRBV6-6 and J is TRBJ2-2; D gene unclear. CDR1 and CDR2 from the germline V gene are MNHNY and SVGAGI (reference sequence). The CDR3 has 15 amino acids. V dropped 3 bases and J dropped 6 bases, with 14 bases sitting between them. CDR3 amino acids: CASSYQLPPAGELFF. The CDR3 nucleotides are TGTGCCAGCAGTTATCAATTACCTCCGGCCGGGGAGCTGTTTTTT.

This chain links TRBV12-3 or TRBV12-4 with TRBJ1-1; D is perhaps TRBD1 (5 bases). This CDR3 contains 14 residues. With 7 bases removed from V and 2 bases from J, the gap between germline ends came to 14 bases. Here the CDR3 DNA reads TGTGCCAGCAACCCGTGGACACCCAACACTGAAGCTTTCTTT. As protein: CASNPWTPNTEAFF.

For this clonotype: At one boundary the junction diverges from the germline segment, which might be a read error. The gene calls are TRBV12-3 or TRBV12-4 and TRBJ2-5; TRBD2 agrees at 10 bases. This CDR3 contains 18 residues. Here the CDR3 DNA reads TGTGCCAGCAGCCAGTGGGGGCTAGCGGGGGCCTACCAAGAGACCCAGTCCTTC. This sequence encodes CASSQWGLAGAYQETQSF.